This T cell receptor (beta chain) was sequenced during a study of blood T cell repertoires in COVID-19. Sequencing was performed with immunoSEQ multiplex PCR; in TCRdb, only in-frame clones are kept and a portion is missing. The sample records under 200,000 clones, 79% being singletons. This CDR3 has 18 amino acids. CDR1 is LGHDT, CDR2 YNNKEL, per germline (reference sequence). The V segment lost 0 bases and the J segment 4 bases; nucleotides outside the gene matches: 13. The origin of this receptor is a woman in her fifties or sixties with COVID-19, enrolled during active disease. The V and J genes are TRBV3-1 (or the pseudogene TRBV3-2) and TRBJ2-3; 7 bases line up with TRBD2. The sequenced material came from peripheral blood. CDR3 bases: TGTGCCAGCAGCCAAGAATGGAGGCGGGGGACCACGGCAGATACGCAGTATTTT. As protein: CASSQEWRRGTTADTQYF.